This TCR beta chain was sequenced in a study of cytotoxic CD8 clonotypes in ibrutinib-treated CLL (dated by TCRdb to 2020 to 2023). The study in broad terms: The cohort had ten to twelve relapsed/refractory and about 15 treatment-naive patients; under 18 were IGHV unmutated. Responses were partial in roughly 24 patients and complete in 2; after median roughly 69 months follow-up, some 15 stayed in remission and some twelve progressed. Response samples were obtained after a median of roughly eleven months of treatment, with a range of about 6 to 36 months. On average, each sample yielded roughly 260,000 productive templates and about 94,000 productive rearrangements. Of the 70 to 90 people in the trial, about two dozen had longitudinal samples available. Cryopreserved peripheral blood mononuclear cells were obtained before treatment, at response, and at either sustained remission or disease progression. What the study reported, not specific to this receptor: Sampling times were not matched between sustained-remission and progressing patients, and lymph node repertoires were not studied. Public clonotypes were rare and either shrank or stayed stable during treatment, and the rise in clonality at ibrutinib response reflected expansion of private clonotypes. Baseline clonality was found to be higher than that of age-matched healthy donors and was strongly correlated with circulating CD8+ T-cell counts. At ibrutinib response clonality went up, during sustained remission it held steady, and at progression it dropped back toward baseline.

On this clone itself: Which antigen it targets is not known. Base qualities are not recorded, but no much larger clone differs from it by a single base.

For TCR beta library preparation, 1.5 to 2 micrograms of genomic DNA were extracted from the cryopreserved PBMCs. Longitudinal blood samples from CLL patients on ibrutinib monotherapy were analyzed using high-throughput TCR beta sequencing. The patients were enrolled in a single-center, open-label phase 2 trial of ibrutinib monotherapy. On a MiSeq, deep resolution sequencing aimed for a depth between 1 in 1 million and 1 in 200,000 T cells, with each clonotype covered approximately 10x on average. The immunoSEQ hsTCRB Kit was used to generate the TCR beta libraries. On the study's bioinformatics: ImmunoSEQ Data Assistant and ImmunoSEQ Analyzer were used for data analysis, and V, D and J genes were assigned according to IMGT definitions. Clonality was computed as one minus normalized Shannon entropy of productive rearrangement frequencies, ranging from 0 to 1. Public clonotype analysis was restricted to overrepresented clonotypes comprising at least 0.05% of each patient's repertoire. About a dozen age-matched healthy donor repertoires from immuneACCESS served as clonality controls. The source is immuneACCESS, and TCRdb retained only in-frame sequences with V and J called. Part of the clones is not carried over; for the studies checked, unresolved V genes explain less than half of this, and the remainder is unexplained. D and trimming were read from the DNA, whereas the V and J calls and clone size are those reported in that table. The sample data list 5,500 to 7,500 clones, and 65% to 80% of these were observed just once. The ten largest make up 4.5% to 5% of the sample.

Sequenced material: PBMCs, taken before ibrutinib treatment. The sequence came from a human donor with chronic lymphocytic leukemia.

The DNA sequence reads TGTGCCAGCAGAATCGATGACAGGTTCCAAGAGACCCAGTACTTC. This gives the protein CASRIDDRFQETQYF. The sequence joins TRBV28 to TRBJ2-5; the D gene is perhaps TRBD1, on 6 matching bases. Based on the germline V gene, the CDR1 and CDR2 sequences are MDHEN and SYDVKM. From its cysteine to its phenylalanine, the CDR3 spans 15 amino acids. The entry retains the CDR3 DNA only, 45 bases that are in frame from base 1. Trimming costs V 6 bases and J 1 base, and their ends lie 15 bases apart.